Shown below are 4 T cell receptor beta chains from a single sample sequenced in a study of control samples from healthy donors and cancer patients. TCRdb's table, derived via immunoSEQ multiplex PCR, lists solely in-frame clones and lacks some. The sample consists of roughly 14,000 clones, more than 75% of them appearing once. Sequenced: PBMCs. The origin of the receptors is an older woman with colorectal cancer.

The chain links TRBV7-8 to TRBJ1-5; D might be TRBD1 (5 bases). This CDR3 has 17 amino acids. The germline gives CDR1 SGHVS, CDR2 FQNEAQ. Trimming took 5 bases from V and 6 from J, leaving 23 bases between them. The CDR3 reads CASSPPSNRWLGQPQHF. CDR3 sequence (DNA): TGTGCCAGCAGCCCACCTTCTAACAGGTGGTTGGGTCAGCCCCAGCATTTT.

The CDR3 loop reads CASRDQKNTGELFF. As DNA, the CDR3 is TGTGCCAGCCGGGACCAAAAAAACACCGGGGAGCTGTTTTTT. V usage is TRBV19 and J usage is TRBJ2-2, with D perhaps given as TRBD1 or TRBD2 (5 bases each). This CDR3 has 14 residues. Trimming took off 9 bases at V and 2 bases at J, with 13 bases between the two ends. CDR1 and CDR2 from the germline V gene are LNHDA and SQIVND (reference sequence).

This chain connects TRBV6-2 or TRBV6-3 to TRBJ1-6, with D possibly matching TRBD1 (5 bases). CDR3 length: 12 residues. CDR1 is MNHEY, CDR2 SVGEGT, per germline. V lost 5 bases to trimming and J lost 9 bases, with 8 bases between them. The CDR3 region is CASSRQISPLHF. CDR3 DNA sequence: TGTGCCAGCAGTCGACAGATTTCACCCCTCCACTTT.

The chain recombines TRBV7-2 with TRBJ2-3, with 14 bases matching TRBD2. V was pared by 5 bases and J by 4 bases, with 5 bases of the junction left unmatched. The CDR3 consists of 16 residues. CDR1 is SGHTA, CDR2 FQGNSA, per germline. CDR3 nucleotides: TGTGCCAGCAGCAGATGGGGACTAGCGGGGGCAGATACGCAGTATTTT. This translates into CASSRWGLAGADTQYF.